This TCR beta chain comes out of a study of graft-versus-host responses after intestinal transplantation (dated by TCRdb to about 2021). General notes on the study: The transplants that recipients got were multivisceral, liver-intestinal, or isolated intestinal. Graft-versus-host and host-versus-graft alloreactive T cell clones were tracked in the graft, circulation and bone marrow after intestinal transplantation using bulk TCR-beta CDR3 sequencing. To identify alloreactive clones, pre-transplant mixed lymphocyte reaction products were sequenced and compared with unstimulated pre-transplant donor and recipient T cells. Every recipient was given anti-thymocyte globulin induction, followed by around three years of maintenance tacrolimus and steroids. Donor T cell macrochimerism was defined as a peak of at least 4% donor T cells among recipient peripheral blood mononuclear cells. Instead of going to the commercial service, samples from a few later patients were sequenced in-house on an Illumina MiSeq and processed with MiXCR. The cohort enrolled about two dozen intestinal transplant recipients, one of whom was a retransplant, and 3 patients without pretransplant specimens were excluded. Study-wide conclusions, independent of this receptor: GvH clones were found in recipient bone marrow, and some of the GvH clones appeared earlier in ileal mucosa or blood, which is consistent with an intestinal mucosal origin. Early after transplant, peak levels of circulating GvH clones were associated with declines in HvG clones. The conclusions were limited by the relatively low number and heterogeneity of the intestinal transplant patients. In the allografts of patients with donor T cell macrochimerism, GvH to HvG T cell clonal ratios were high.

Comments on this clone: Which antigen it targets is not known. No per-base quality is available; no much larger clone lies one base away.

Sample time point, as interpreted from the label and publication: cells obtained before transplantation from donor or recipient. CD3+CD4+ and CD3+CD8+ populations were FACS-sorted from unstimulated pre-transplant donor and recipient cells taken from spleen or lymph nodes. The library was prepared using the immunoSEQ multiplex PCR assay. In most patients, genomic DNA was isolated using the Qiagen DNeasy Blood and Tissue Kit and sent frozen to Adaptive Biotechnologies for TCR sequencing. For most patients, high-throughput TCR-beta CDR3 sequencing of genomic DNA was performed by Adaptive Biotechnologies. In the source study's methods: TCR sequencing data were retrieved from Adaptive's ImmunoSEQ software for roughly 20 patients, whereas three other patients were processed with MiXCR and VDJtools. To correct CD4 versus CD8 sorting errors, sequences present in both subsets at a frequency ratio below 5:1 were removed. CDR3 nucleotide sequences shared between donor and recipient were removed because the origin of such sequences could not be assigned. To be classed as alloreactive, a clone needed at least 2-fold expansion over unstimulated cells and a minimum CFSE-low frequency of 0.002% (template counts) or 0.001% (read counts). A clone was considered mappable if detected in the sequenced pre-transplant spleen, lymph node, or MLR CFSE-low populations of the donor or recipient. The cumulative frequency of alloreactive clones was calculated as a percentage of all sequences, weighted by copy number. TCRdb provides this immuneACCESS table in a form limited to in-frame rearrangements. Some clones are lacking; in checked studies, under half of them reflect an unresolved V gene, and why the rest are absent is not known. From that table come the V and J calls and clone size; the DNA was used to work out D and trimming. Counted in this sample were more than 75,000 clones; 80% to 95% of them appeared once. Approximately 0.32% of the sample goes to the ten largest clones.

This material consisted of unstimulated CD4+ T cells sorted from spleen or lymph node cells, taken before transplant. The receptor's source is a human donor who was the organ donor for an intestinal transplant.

The nucleotides read TGTGCCAGCAGCTTTTGGCGACCGACTTTCTTAACTGGCTACACCTTC. The encoded protein is CASSFWRPTFLTGYTF. Recombination linked TRBV5-6 to TRBJ1-2, with no D gene named confidently. The germline V gene gives CDR1 as SGHDT and CDR2 as YYEEEE. The junction shows trimming of 2 bases on V and 7 bases on J, plus 21 bases between the germline ends. The CDR3 has 16 amino acids, counting the end cysteine and phenylalanine. The kept DNA is CDR3 alone, 48 bases in frame from the first base.